These 5 T cell receptor beta chains came from one sample sequenced in a study of blood T cell repertoires in COVID-19. The protocol was immunoSEQ multiplex PCR, while the TCRdb copy is restricted to in-frame clones and leaves out a portion. The sample yields more than 100,000 clones, roughly 90% seen once. The sample comprised peripheral blood. These receptors originate from a woman aged 55-69 years with acute or convalescent COVID-19.

The chain is built from TRBV7-2 and TRBJ2-2; 8 nucleotides match TRBD2. Unmatched junction bases numbered 7, after V lost 9 bases and J lost 4 bases. This CDR3 has 14 residues. Germline loops: CDR1 SGHTA, CDR2 FQGNSA. The DNA for the CDR3 is TGTGCCAGTAAGAGCGGGGGATTCACCGGGGAGCTGTTTTTT. Its protein is CASKSGGFTGELFF.

The rearrangement joins TRBV4-1 to TRBJ1-6; 8 positions match TRBD1. After removal of 0 bases from V and 12 bases from J, the junction contained 4 bases not matched to a gene. This CDR3 spans 14 amino acids. The germline V gene has CDR1 MGHRA and CDR2 YSYEKL. The CDR3 DNA reads as TGCGCCAGCAGCCAAGAAACAGGGGGGGAACCCCTCCACTTT. This encodes CASSQETGGEPLHF.

V is TRBV6-1 and J is TRBJ1-2; D remains ambiguous. From germline, CDR1 is MNHNS and CDR2 SASEGT. This CDR3 has 12 amino acids. Trimming removed 3 bases at V and 1 base at J, with 3 bases between. The CDR3 spells CASSDSNYGYTF. CDR3 in DNA: TGTGCCAGCAGTGACAGTAACTATGGCTACACCTTC.

The genes are TRBV3-1 (or the pseudogene TRBV3-2) and TRBJ2-2, with D possibly matching TRBD2 (6 bases). The V gene's germline CDR1 is LGHDT and CDR2 YNNKEL (reference sequence). The CDR3 loop spans 17 amino acids. V lost 3 bases and J lost 3, with 17 bases in between. The CDR3: CASSHRSSSVDTGELFF. In DNA, the CDR3 is TGTGCCAGCAGCCATAGATCTTCTAGCGTGGACACCGGGGAGCTGTTTTTT.

V gene TRBV5-1 combines with J gene TRBJ2-2, with D tentatively TRBD2 (6 bases). The CDR3 runs 15 residues. The germline V and J ends were trimmed by 3 bases and 1 base, with 10 bases remaining between them. CDR1 SGHRS and CDR2 YFSETQ come from the germline V gene. The CDR3 sequence is CASSSGDLNTGELFF. The DNA of the CDR3 is TGCGCCAGCAGCTCGGGGGACTTGAACACCGGGGAGCTGTTTTTT.